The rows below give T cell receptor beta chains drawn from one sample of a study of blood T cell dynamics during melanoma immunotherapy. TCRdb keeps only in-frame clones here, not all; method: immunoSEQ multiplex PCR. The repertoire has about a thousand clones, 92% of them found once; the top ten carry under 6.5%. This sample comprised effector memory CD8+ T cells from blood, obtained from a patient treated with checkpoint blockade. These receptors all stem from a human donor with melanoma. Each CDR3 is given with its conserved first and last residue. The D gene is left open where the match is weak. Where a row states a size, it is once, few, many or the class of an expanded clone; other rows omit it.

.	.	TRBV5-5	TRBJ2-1	CASSLLGIDYNEQFF	TGTGCCAGCAGCTTGCTAGGGATAGACTACAATGAGCAGTTCTTC
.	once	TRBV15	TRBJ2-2	CATSRTRDLPTGELFF	TGTGCCACCAGCAGGACTCGGGACTTGCCCACCGGGGAGCTGTTTTTT
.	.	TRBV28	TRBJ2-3	CASSFEAGTPIGDTQYF	TGTGCCAGCAGTTTCGAAGCCGGGACACCAATAGGGGATACGCAGTATTTT
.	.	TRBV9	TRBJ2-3	CAGSVDTDTQYF	TGTGCCGGCAGCGTAGACACAGATACGCAGTATTTT
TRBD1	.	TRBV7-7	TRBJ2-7	CASSPGTDSHEQYF	TGTGCTAGCAGCCCCGGGACAGATAGCCACGAGCAGTACTTC
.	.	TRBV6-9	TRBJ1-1	CASSYSAGYTEAFF	TGTGCCAGCAGTTACTCGGCAGGTTACACTGAAGCTTTCTTT
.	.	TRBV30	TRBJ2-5	CAWSVGGGAGETQYF	TGTGCCTGGAGTGTAGGAGGGGGCGCGGGAGAGACCCAGTACTTC
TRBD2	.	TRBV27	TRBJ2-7	CASSTLGTSGSYEQYF	TGTGCCAGCAGCACCCTCGGGACTAGCGGGAGTTACGAGCAGTACTTC
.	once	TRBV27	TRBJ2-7	CASSLGTPVWEQYF	TGTGCCAGCAGTTTGGGGACTCCCGTATGGGAGCAGTACTTC
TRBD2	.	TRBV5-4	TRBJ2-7	CASSHASGPSYEQYF	TGTGCCAGCAGCCATGCTAGCGGACCCTCCTACGAGCAGTACTTC
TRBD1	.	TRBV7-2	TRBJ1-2	CASSNEQGLRYGYTF	TGTGCCAGCAGCAACGAACAGGGGTTGAGGTATGGCTACACCTTC
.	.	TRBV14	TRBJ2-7	CASSQESSGLVAYEQYF	TGTGCCAGCAGCCAAGAGAGCTCTGGACTCGTCGCCTACGAGCAGTACTTC
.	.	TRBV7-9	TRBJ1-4	CASSLGTRGSFEKLFF	TGTGCCAGCAGCTTAGGAACCAGGGGCTCTTTCGAAAAACTGTTTTTT
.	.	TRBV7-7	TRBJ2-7	CASSEGRGYEQYF	TGTGCTAGCAGCGAGGGACGGGGGTACGAGCAGTACTTC
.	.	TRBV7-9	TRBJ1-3	CASSLSGDGNTIYF	TGTGCCAGCAGCTTGTCCGGGGACGGAAACACCATATATTTT
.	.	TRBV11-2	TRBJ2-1	CASSLTGSYNEQFF	TGTGCCAGCAGCTTAACTGGATCCTACAATGAGCAGTTCTTC
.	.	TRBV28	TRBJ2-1	CAITPGANEQFF	TGTGCCATAACACCGGGGGCCAATGAGCAGTTCTTC
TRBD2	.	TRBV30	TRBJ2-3	CAWSPGLAGRFGTDTQYF	TGTGCCTGGAGCCCGGGACTAGCGGGACGATTTGGGACAGATACGCAGTATTTT
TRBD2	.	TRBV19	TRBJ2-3	CASSKGLPADTQYF	TGTGCCAGTAGTAAGGGACTACCTGCAGATACGCAGTATTTT
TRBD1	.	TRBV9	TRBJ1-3	CASSGTGGEGDTIYF	TGTGCCAGCAGCGGGACAGGCGGCGAAGGAGACACCATATATTTT
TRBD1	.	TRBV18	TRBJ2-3	CASSPRDRGTDTQYF	TGTGCCAGCTCACCACGGGACAGGGGGACAGATACGCAGTATTTT
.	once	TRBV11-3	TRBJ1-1	CASSLDWTQSMNTEAFF	TGTGCCAGCAGCTTAGATTGGACCCAATCGATGAACACTGAAGCTTTCTTT
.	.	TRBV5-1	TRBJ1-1	CASSNLGGSGTEAFF	TGCGCCAGCAGCAACCTTGGGGGGAGTGGAACTGAAGCTTTCTTT
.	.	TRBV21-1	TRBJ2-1	CASSKVQSARINEQFF	TGTGCCAGCAGCAAAGTACAGTCAGCGCGGATCAATGAGCAGTTCTTC